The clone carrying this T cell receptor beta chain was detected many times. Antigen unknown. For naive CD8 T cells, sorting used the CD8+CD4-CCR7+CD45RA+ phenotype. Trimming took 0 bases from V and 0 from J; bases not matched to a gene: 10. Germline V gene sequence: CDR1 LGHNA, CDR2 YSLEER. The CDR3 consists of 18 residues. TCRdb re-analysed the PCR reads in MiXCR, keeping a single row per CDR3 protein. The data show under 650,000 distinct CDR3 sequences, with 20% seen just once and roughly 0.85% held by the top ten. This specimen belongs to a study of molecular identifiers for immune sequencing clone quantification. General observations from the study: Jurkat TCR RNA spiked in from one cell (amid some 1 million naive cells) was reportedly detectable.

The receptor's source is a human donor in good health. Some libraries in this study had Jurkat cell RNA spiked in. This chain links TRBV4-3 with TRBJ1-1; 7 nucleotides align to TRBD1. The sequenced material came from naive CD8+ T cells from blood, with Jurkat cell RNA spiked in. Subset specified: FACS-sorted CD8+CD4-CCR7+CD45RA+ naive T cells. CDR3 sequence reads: CASSQEIQGTAMNTEAFF. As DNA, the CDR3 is TGCGCCAGCAGCCAAGAGATTCAAGGGACAGCCATGAACACTGAAGCTTTCTTT.